This TCR beta chain derives from a study of control samples from healthy donors and cancer patients. Repertoires were generated with immunoSEQ multiplex PCR, while TCRdb's copy carries only in-frame clones and drops some. The sample consists of about 180,000 clones, 90% of them appearing once. Source material: blood. This TCR came from a woman between 45 and 65 years old in good health.

CDR3 nucleotides: TGTGCCATCAGTGGGGAACAGAGCACCTACGAGCAGTACTTC. Its protein product is CAISGEQSTYEQYF. The gene calls are TRBV10-3 and TRBJ2-7; no clear D. The V gene's germline CDR1 is ENHRY and CDR2 SYGVKD. The CDR3 runs 14 residues. V was pared by 4 bases and J by 2 bases, with 12 bases between.